The rows below give T cell receptor beta chains drawn from one sample of a study of blood T cell repertoires in COVID-19. Profiled with immunoSEQ multiplex PCR; TCRdb holds only in-frame clones, not every one. The sample lists about 100,000 clones, around 81% occurring once. The sequenced sample was peripheral blood. These receptors all stem from a man older than 75 with COVID-19, enrolled during active disease. Both conserved end residues are part of each CDR3. D genes are given only for firm matches. Some rows have no size entry. The others give once, few or many, or a class for an expanded clone.

v_call: TRBV30; d_call: TRBD1; j_call: TRBJ2-7; clone_size: NA; cdr3_nt: TGTGCCTGGAGTGGCAGGGGGTACGAGCAGTACTTC; cdr3_aa: CAWSGRGYEQYF
v_call: TRBV4-2; d_call: NA; j_call: TRBJ2-3; clone_size: NA; cdr3_nt: TGTGCCAGCAGCCAGATCAATTTCGGGGGCACAGATACGCAGTATTTT; cdr3_aa: CASSQINFGGTDTQYF
v_call: TRBV2; d_call: NA; j_call: TRBJ1-1; clone_size: few; cdr3_nt: TGTGCCAGCAGTGGACCTCGGGGAGCTGAAGCTTTCTTT; cdr3_aa: CASSGPRGAEAFF
v_call: TRBV18; d_call: NA; j_call: TRBJ1-4; clone_size: NA; cdr3_nt: TGTGCCAGCTCACTCCCCACTCGGGGGGCAGGTGAAAAACTGTTTTTT; cdr3_aa: CASSLPTRGAGEKLFF
v_call: TRBV29-1; d_call: TRBD2; j_call: TRBJ2-7; clone_size: NA; cdr3_nt: TGCAGCGTTGCCGACGGGACTAGGATCGACTACGAGCAGTACTTC; cdr3_aa: CSVADGTRIDYEQYF
v_call: TRBV29-1; d_call: NA; j_call: TRBJ2-3; clone_size: NA; cdr3_nt: TGCAGCGTTGTGGGGAGGATAACTAGCACAGATACGCAGTATTTT; cdr3_aa: CSVVGRITSTDTQYF
v_call: TRBV7-3; d_call: TRBD2; j_call: TRBJ2-5; clone_size: NA; cdr3_nt: TGTGCCAGCAGCCTTAGCGGGAGGGGAGAGACCCAGTACTTC; cdr3_aa: CASSLSGRGETQYF
v_call: TRBV11-2; d_call: TRBD1; j_call: TRBJ2-2; clone_size: NA; cdr3_nt: TGTGCCAGCAGCTTCCCCCTATCCACAGGGGATAACACCGGGGAGCTGTTTTTT; cdr3_aa: CASSFPLSTGDNTGELFF
v_call: TRBV6-5; d_call: TRBD1; j_call: TRBJ2-2; clone_size: NA; cdr3_nt: TGTGCCAGCATCCCGACCAGGGGGCGCCGCGGGGAGCTGTTTTTT; cdr3_aa: CASIPTRGRRGELFF
v_call: TRBV2; d_call: TRBD2; j_call: TRBJ2-3; clone_size: once; cdr3_nt: TGTGCCAGCAGTGAATGGGCTAGCGGGACGAGGCGGGACACAGATACGCAGTATTTT; cdr3_aa: CASSEWASGTRRDTDTQYF
v_call: TRBV5-4; d_call: NA; j_call: TRBJ1-1; clone_size: NA; cdr3_nt: TGTGCCAGCACCCTTCAGGGACAAAAGAACACTGAAGCTTTCTTT; cdr3_aa: CASTLQGQKNTEAFF
v_call: TRBV21-1; d_call: NA; j_call: TRBJ1-5; clone_size: NA; cdr3_nt: TGTGCCAGCAGCAAAGGAGGGATTAGTCCCCAGCATTTT; cdr3_aa: CASSKGGISPQHF
v_call: TRBV7-3; d_call: NA; j_call: TRBJ1-5; clone_size: NA; cdr3_nt: TGTGCCAGCCTTCTCCCAGGGAATCAGCCCCAGCATTTT; cdr3_aa: CASLLPGNQPQHF
v_call: TRBV4-3; d_call: TRBD1; j_call: TRBJ1-2; clone_size: NA; cdr3_nt: TGCGCCAGCAGCCAGGCGACAGGGAACTATGGCTACACCTTC; cdr3_aa: CASSQATGNYGYTF
v_call: TRBV2; d_call: NA; j_call: TRBJ1-6; clone_size: NA; cdr3_nt: TGTGCCAGCAGTGATGCAGGGGTAAAATCACCCCTCCACTTT; cdr3_aa: CASSDAGVKSPLHF
v_call: TRBV10-3; d_call: TRBD1; j_call: TRBJ1-1; clone_size: NA; cdr3_nt: TGTGCCATCAGCTACAGGGGGAGGGACACTGAAGCTTTCTTT; cdr3_aa: CAISYRGRDTEAFF
v_call: TRBV2; d_call: NA; j_call: TRBJ2-3; clone_size: NA; cdr3_nt: TGTGCCAGCAGTTTGGTGGACTCGACGGGAGATACGCAGTATTTT; cdr3_aa: CASSLVDSTGDTQYF
v_call: TRBV30; d_call: NA; j_call: TRBJ1-2; clone_size: NA; cdr3_nt: TGTGCCTGGAGTGTACCGGGGGGCGATGGCTACACCTTC; cdr3_aa: CAWSVPGGDGYTF
v_call: TRBV4-3; d_call: NA; j_call: TRBJ1-4; clone_size: NA; cdr3_nt: TGCCCCAGCAGCCAAGATAGGCCCGGGGGGGGGTATGAAAAACTGTTTTTT; cdr3_aa: CPSSQDRPGGGYEKLFF
v_call: TRBV6-4; d_call: TRBD2; j_call: TRBJ2-2; clone_size: NA; cdr3_nt: TGTGCCAGCAGCAAGAGACTAGCGCTCGCGAACACCGGGGAGCTGTTTTTT; cdr3_aa: CASSKRLALANTGELFF
v_call: TRBV27; d_call: NA; j_call: TRBJ1-2; clone_size: NA; cdr3_nt: TGTGCCAGCAGTTTATCGGGCCAGCCCGGTACGAGCTACACCTTC; cdr3_aa: CASSLSGQPGTSYTF
v_call: TRBV12-3/TRBV12-4; d_call: NA; j_call: TRBJ1-2; clone_size: few; cdr3_nt: TGTGCCAGCAGTACCCGACAGGACTATGGCTACACCTTC; cdr3_aa: CASSTRQDYGYTF
v_call: TRBV18; d_call: TRBD1; j_call: TRBJ2-1; clone_size: NA; cdr3_nt: TGTGCCAGCTCACCTGGGACAGGGGACAATGAGCAGTTCTTC; cdr3_aa: CASSPGTGDNEQFF
v_call: TRBV6-5; d_call: NA; j_call: TRBJ1-3; clone_size: once; cdr3_nt: TGTGCCAGTCGGGAGATCTCTGGAAACACCATATATTTT; cdr3_aa: CASREISGNTIYF
v_call: TRBV4-2; d_call: TRBD2; j_call: TRBJ2-1; clone_size: NA; cdr3_nt: TGTGCCAGCAGCCAGGCTAGCGGGGGGGCGTGGTTCTTC; cdr3_aa: CASSQASGGAWFF
v_call: TRBV7-2; d_call: NA; j_call: TRBJ2-5; clone_size: NA; cdr3_nt: TGTGCCAGCAGCCCCCGACTAGTCTCAGAGACCCAGTACTTC; cdr3_aa: CASSPRLVSETQYF
v_call: TRBV3-1/TRBV3-2; d_call: TRBD2; j_call: TRBJ2-3; clone_size: few; cdr3_nt: TGTGCCAGCAGGTTAGCGGGAGGGGGAGATACGCAGTATTTT; cdr3_aa: CASRLAGGGDTQYF
v_call: TRBV7-9; d_call: TRBD1; j_call: TRBJ1-4; clone_size: NA; cdr3_nt: TGTGCCAGCAGCTTACGGCAGGGGGCACAGGAAAAACTGTTTTTT; cdr3_aa: CASSLRQGAQEKLFF
v_call: TRBV6-5; d_call: NA; j_call: TRBJ1-1; clone_size: NA; cdr3_nt: TGTGCCAGCAGGAGGACAGTGAACACTGAAGCTTTCTTT; cdr3_aa: CASRRTVNTEAFF
v_call: TRBV5-1; d_call: NA; j_call: TRBJ2-2; clone_size: NA; cdr3_nt: TGCGCCAGCAGCTTGGAATCTCCTAGCACCGGGGAGCTGTTTTTT; cdr3_aa: CASSLESPSTGELFF
v_call: TRBV9; d_call: TRBD1; j_call: TRBJ2-5; clone_size: NA; cdr3_nt: TGTGCCAGCAGCATAACACCAGGGGGCCAAGAGACCCAGTACTTC; cdr3_aa: CASSITPGGQETQYF
v_call: TRBV11-3; d_call: TRBD2; j_call: TRBJ2-1; clone_size: NA; cdr3_nt: TGTGCCAGCAGCTCCGACCGGGGGGATGAGCAGTTCTTC; cdr3_aa: CASSSDRGDEQFF
v_call: TRBV6-5; d_call: NA; j_call: TRBJ1-3; clone_size: NA; cdr3_nt: TGTGCCAGCAGTTACTCAGGGACAAGTAAAGGGTACACCATATATTTT; cdr3_aa: CASSYSGTSKGYTIYF